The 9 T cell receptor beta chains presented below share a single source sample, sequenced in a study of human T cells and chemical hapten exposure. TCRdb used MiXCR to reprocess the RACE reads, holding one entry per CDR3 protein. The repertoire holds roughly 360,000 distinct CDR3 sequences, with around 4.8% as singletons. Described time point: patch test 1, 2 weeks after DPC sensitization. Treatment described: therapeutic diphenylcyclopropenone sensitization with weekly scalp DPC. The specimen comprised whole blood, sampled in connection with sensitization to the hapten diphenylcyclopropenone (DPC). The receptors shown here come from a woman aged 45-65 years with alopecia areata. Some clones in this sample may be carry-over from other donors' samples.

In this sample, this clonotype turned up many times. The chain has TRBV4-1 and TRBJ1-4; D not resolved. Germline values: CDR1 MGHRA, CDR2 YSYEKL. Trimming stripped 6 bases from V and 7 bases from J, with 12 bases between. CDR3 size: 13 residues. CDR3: CASRTDETEKLFF. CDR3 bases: TGCGCCAGCAGAACGGACGAAACTGAAAAACTGTTTTTT.

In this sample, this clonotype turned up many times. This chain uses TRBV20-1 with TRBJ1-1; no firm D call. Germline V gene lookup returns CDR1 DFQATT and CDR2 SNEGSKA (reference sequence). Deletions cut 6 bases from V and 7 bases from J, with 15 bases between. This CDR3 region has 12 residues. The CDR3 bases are TGCAGTGCGGGGAGTGGTCAAGGTGAAGCTTTCTTT. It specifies CSAGSGQGEAFF.

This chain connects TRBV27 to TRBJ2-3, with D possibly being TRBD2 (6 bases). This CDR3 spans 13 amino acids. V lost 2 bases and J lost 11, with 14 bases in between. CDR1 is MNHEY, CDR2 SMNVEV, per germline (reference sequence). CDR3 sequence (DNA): TGTGCCAGCAGTTTAAGTAGCGGTGGGGTGCAGTATTTT. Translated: CASSLSSGGVQYF.

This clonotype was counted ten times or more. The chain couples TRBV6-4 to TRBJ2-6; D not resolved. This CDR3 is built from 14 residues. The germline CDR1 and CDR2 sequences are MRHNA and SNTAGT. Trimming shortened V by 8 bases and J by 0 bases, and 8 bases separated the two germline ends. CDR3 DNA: TGTGCCAGCCAACAGAGCTCTGGGGCCAACGTCCTGACTTTC. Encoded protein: CASQQSSGANVLTF.

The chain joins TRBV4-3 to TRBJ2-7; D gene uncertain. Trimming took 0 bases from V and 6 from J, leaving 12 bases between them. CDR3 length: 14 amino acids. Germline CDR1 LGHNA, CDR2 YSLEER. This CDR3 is CASSQDDRWGEQYF. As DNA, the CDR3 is TGCGCCAGCAGCCAAGATGACCGGTGGGGCGAGCAGTACTTC.

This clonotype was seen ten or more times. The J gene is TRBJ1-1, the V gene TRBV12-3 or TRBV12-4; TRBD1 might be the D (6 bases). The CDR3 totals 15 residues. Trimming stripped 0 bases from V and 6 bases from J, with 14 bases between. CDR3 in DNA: TGTGCCAGCAGTTTAGCGGGGGGCCCAGGAGCTGAAGCTTTCTTT. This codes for CASSLAGGPGAEAFF.

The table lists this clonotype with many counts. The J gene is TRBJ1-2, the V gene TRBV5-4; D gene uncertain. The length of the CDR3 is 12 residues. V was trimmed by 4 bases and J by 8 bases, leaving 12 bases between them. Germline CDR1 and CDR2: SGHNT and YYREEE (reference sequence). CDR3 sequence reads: CASSILRGGYTF. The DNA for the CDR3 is TGTGCCAGCAGCATTTTAAGAGGGGGCTACACCTTC.

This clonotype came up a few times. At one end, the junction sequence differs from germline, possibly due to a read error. The CDR3 sequence is CASSEEASREANF. In DNA, the CDR3 is TGTGCCAGCAGTGAAGAGGCTTCCCGAGAGGCGAACTTC. The V gene is TRBV6-1, the J gene TRBJ2-5; D not certain. The germline CDR1 and CDR2 sequences are MNHNS and SASEGT. The CDR3 covers 13 residues.

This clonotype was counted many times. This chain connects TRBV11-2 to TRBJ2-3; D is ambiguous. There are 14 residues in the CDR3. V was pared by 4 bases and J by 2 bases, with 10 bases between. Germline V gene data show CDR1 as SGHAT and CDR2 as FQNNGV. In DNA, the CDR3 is TGTGCCAGCAGCTCCCGGTCTTTCACAGATACGCAGTATTTT. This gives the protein CASSSRSFTDTQYF. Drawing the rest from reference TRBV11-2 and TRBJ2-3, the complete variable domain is EAGVAQSPRYKIIEKRQSVAFWCNPISGHATLYWYQQILGQGPKLLIQFQNNGVVDDSQLPKDRFSAERLKGVDSTLKIQPAKLEDSAVYLCASSSRSFTDTQYFGPGTRLTVL.